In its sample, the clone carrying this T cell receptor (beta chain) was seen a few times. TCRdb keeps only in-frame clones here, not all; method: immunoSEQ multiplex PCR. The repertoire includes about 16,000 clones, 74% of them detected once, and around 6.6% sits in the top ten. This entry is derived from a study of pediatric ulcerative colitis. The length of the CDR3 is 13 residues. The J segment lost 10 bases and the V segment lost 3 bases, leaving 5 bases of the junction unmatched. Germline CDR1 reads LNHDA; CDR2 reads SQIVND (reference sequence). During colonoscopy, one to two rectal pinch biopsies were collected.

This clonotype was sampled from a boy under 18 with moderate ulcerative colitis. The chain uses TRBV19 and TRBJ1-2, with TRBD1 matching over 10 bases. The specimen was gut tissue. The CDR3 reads CASSMGQGTSYTF. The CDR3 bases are TGTGCCAGTAGTATGGGACAGGGGACCTCCTACACCTTC.